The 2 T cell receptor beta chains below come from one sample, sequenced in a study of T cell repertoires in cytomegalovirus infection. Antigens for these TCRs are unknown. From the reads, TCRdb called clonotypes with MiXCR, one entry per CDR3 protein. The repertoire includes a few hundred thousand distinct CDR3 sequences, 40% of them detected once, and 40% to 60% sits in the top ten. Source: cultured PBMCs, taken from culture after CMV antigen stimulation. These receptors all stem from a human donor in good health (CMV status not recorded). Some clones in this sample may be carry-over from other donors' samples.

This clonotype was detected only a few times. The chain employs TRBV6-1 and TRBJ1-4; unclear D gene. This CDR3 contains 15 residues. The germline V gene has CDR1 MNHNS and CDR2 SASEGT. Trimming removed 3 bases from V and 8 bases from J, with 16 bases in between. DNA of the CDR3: TGTGCCAGCAGTGATGCGGGCCGCGATGGGGAAAAACTGTTTTTT. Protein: CASSDAGRDGEKLFF.

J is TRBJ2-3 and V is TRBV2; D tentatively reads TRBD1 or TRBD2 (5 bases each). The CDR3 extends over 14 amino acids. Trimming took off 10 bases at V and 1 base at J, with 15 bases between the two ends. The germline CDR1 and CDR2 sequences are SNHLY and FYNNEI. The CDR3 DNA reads TGTGCCACCAGGGCCGGGACGGGCACAGATACGCAGTATTTT. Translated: CATRAGTGTDTQYF.